This entry lists 8 T cell receptor beta chains sequenced from one sample in a study of cytomegalovirus exposure and HLA in healthy donors. 13 Jbeta primers and 60 Vbeta primers were used for the PCR. Only in-frame clones appear in the TCRdb table, and some are missing; sequencing was by immunoSEQ multiplex PCR. The profile covers 90,000 to 150,000 clones, with 65% to 85% appearing a single time and 15% to 20% taken by the ten largest. The sequenced sample was PBMCs. The source of these receptors is a man aged 45-60 years in good health and CMV-seropositive.

This chain uses TRBV28 with TRBJ2-3; 15 positions match TRBD2. Trimming removed 1 base from V and 2 bases from J; junction bases left unmatched: 4. The germline gives CDR1 MDHEN, CDR2 SYDVKM. CDR3 length: 18 amino acids. In DNA, the CDR3 is TGTGCCAGCAGTTTATCGGGGACTAGCGGGAGGATCACAGATACGCAGTATTTT. Translating it yields CASSLSGTSGRITDTQYF.

The rearrangement uses TRBV6-6 and TRBJ1-4; weak D call: TRBD1 (6 bases). The CDR3 covers 14 residues. Germline V gene sequence: CDR1 MNHNY, CDR2 SVGAGI (reference sequence). Trimming cost V 5 bases and J 3 bases, with 10 bases left between them. CDR3 region: CASSQGLANEKLFF. CDR3 in DNA: TGTGCCAGCAGTCAGGGGTTGGCTAATGAAAAACTGTTTTTT.

This sequence joins TRBV6-5 and TRBJ1-6; the D gene is possibly TRBD1 (5 bases). The V gene lost 11 bases and the J gene lost 6 bases, with 14 bases spanning the gap. CDR3 length equals 13 residues. The germline CDR1 and CDR2 sequences are MNHEY and SVGAGI. CDR3 amino acids: CASSGARNSPLHF. CDR3 in DNA: TGTGCCTCCAGTGGGGCCCGTAATTCACCCCTCCACTTT.

V usage is TRBV6-5 and J usage is TRBJ1-3, with a tentative D call TRBD1 (5 bases). Germline CDR1 and CDR2: MNHEY and SVGAGI. The CDR3 consists of 15 residues. V was cut by 5 bases and J by 0 bases, with 11 bases left in between. CDR3 amino acids: CASSGTHGSGNTIYF. CDR3 coding DNA: TGTGCCAGCAGTGGGACTCACGGCTCTGGAAACACCATATATTTT.

The chain links TRBV9 to TRBJ2-7; 12 bases are shared with TRBD2. Germline assignment: CDR1 SGDLS and CDR2 YYNGEE. The CDR3 is made up of 15 amino acids. Unmatched junction bases numbered 4, after V lost 4 bases and J lost 2 bases. In nucleotides, the CDR3 is TGTGCCAGCAGCTTCCTAGCGGGAGGGCCCTACGAGCAGTACTTC. It specifies CASSFLAGGPYEQYF.

The chain carries TRBV6-1 and TRBJ2-7; a weak D match, TRBD1 (5 bases). Trimming shortened V by 2 bases and J by 2 bases, and 10 bases separated the two germline ends. In germline, CDR1 is MNHNS, CDR2 SASEGT. CDR3 length: 14 residues. The CDR3 here is CASSEKPGPYEQYF. For the CDR3, the DNA is TGTGCCAGCAGTGAAAAGCCAGGGCCCTACGAGCAGTACTTC.

V gene TRBV29-1 combines with J gene TRBJ1-5; 7 bases match TRBD1. This CDR3 is built from 14 residues. The V segment lost 6 bases and the J segment 0 bases; nucleotides outside the gene matches: 5. Germline V gene data show CDR1 as SQVTM and CDR2 as ANQGSEA. CDR3 amino acids: CSVGGQYSNQPQHF. CDR3 coding DNA: TGCAGCGTCGGGGGACAGTATAGCAATCAGCCCCAGCATTTT.

This chain links TRBV7-2 with TRBJ2-1, with unresolved D. The CDR3 runs 15 residues. Germline V gene lookup returns CDR1 SGHTA and CDR2 FQGNSA. V lost 1 base, J lost 0 bases, and 7 bases lay in between. CDR3 region: CASSLERSSYNEQFF. The CDR3 nucleotides read TGTGCCAGCAGCTTAGAACGGAGCTCCTACAATGAGCAGTTCTTC.